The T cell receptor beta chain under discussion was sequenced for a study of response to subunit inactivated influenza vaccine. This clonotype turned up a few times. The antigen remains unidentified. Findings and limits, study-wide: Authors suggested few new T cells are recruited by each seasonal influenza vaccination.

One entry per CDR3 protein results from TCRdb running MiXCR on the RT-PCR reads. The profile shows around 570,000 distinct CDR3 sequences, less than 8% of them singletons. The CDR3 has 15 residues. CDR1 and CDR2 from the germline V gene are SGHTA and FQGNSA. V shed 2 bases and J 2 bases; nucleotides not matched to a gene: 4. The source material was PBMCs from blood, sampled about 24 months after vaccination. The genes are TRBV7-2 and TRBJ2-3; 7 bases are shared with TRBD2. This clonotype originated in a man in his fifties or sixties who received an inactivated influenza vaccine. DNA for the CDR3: TGTGCCAGCAGCTTATCTAGCGGAGACACAGATACGCAGTATTTT. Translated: CASSLSSGDTDTQYF. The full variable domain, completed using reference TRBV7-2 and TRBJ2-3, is GAGVSQSPSNKVTEKGKDVELRCDPISGHTALYWYRQSLGQGLEFLIYFQGNSAPDKSGLPSDRFSAERTGGSVSTLTIQRTQQEDSAVYLCASSLSSGDTDTQYFGPGTRLTVL.